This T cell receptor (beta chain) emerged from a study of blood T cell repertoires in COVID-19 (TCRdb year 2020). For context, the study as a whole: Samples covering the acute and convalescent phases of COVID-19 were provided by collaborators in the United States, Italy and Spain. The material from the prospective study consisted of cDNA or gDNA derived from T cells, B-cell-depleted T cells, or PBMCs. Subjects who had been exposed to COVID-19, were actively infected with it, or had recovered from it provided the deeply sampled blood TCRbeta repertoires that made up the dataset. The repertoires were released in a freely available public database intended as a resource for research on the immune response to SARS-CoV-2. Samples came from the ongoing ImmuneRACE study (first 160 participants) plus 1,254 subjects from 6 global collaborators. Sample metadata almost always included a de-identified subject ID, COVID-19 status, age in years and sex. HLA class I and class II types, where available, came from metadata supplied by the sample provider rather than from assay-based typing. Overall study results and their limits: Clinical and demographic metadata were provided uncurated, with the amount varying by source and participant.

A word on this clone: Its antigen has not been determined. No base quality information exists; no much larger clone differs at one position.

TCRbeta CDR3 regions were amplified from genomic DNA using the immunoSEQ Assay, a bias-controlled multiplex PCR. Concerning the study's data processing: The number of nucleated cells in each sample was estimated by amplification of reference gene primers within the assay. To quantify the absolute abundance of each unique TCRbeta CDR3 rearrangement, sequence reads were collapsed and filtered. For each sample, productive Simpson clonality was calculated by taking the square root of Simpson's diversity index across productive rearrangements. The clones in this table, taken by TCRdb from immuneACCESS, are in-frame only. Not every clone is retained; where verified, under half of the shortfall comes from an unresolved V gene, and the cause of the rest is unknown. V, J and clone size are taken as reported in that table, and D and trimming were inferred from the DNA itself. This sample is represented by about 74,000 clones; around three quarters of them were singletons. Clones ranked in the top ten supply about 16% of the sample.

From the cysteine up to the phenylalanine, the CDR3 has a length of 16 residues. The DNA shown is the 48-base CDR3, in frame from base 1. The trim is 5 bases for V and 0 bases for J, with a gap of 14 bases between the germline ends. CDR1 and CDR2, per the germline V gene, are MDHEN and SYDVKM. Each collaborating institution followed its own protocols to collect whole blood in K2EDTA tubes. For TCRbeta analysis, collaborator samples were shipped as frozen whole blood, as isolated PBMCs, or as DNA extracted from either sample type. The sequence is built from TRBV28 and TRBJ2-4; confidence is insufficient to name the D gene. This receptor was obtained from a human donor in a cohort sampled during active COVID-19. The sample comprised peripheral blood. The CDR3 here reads CASSPRGVLAKNIQYF. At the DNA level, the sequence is TGTGCCAGCAGTCCACGCGGTGTCTTAGCCAAAAACATTCAGTACTTC.